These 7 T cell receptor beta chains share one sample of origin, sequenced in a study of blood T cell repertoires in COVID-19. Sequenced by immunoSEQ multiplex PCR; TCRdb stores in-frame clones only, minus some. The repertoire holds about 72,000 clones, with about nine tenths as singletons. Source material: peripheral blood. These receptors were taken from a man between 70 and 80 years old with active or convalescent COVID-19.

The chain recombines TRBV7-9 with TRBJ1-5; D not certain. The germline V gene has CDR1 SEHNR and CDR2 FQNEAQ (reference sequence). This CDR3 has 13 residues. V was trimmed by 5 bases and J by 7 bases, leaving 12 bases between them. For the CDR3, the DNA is TGTGCCAGCAGCCCTCAGGAGGGACAGCCCCAGCATTTT. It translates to CASSPQEGQPQHF.

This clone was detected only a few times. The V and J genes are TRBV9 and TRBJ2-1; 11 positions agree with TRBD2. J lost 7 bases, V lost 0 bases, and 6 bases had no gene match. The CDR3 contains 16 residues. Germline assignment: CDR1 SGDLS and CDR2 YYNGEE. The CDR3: CASSVVPSGRPNEQFF. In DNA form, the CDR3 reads TGTGCCAGCAGCGTAGTCCCTAGCGGGAGGCCGAATGAGCAGTTCTTC.

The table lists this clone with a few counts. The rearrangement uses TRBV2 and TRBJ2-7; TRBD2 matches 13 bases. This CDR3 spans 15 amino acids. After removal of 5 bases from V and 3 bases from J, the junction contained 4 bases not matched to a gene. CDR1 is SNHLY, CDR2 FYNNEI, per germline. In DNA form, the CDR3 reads TGTGCCAGCAGTACCGGACTAGCGGGAGACTACGAGCAGTACTTC. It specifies CASSTGLAGDYEQYF.

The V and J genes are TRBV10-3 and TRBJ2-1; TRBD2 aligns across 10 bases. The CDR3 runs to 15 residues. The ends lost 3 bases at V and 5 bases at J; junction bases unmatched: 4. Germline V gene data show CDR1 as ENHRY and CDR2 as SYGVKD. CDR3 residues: CAISDQLAGNNEQFF. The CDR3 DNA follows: TGTGCCATCAGTGACCAACTAGCGGGAAACAATGAGCAGTTCTTC.

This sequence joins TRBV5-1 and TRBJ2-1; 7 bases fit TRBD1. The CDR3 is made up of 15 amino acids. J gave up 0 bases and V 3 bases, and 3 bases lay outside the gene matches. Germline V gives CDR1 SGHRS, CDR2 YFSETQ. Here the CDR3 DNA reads TGCGCCAGCAGCTCCGGGACAGACTCCTACAATGAGCAGTTCTTC. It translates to CASSSGTDSYNEQFF.

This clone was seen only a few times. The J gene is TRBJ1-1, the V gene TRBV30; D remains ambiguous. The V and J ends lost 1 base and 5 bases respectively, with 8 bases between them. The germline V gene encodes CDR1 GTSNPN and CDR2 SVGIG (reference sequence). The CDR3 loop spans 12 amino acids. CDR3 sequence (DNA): TGTGCCTGGAGTGACCCCGGGACTGAAGCTTTCTTT. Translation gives CAWSDPGTEAFF.

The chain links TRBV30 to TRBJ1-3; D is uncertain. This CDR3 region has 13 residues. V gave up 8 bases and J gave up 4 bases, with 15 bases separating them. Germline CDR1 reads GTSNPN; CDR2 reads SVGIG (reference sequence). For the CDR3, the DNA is TGTGCCACCCAACAGACGCTGGGAAACACCATATATTTT. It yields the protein CATQQTLGNTIYF.